Following are 13 T cell receptor beta chains from one sample sequenced in a study of blood T cell repertoires in COVID-19. Clones were sequenced by immunoSEQ multiplex PCR, and TCRdb holds only the in-frame ones, with some missing. The data contain about 110,000 clones, 82% of them singletons. The specimen was peripheral blood. The source of these receptors is a woman aged 55-70 years with acute or convalescent COVID-19.

The chain recombines TRBV5-1 with TRBJ2-7, with D perhaps TRBD1 (7 bases). Germline CDR1 and CDR2: SGHRS and YFSETQ. V lost 5 bases, J lost 0 bases, and 12 bases lay in between. This CDR3 is built from 14 residues. CDR3 residues: CASREGTDSYEQYF. CDR3 bases: TGCGCCAGCAGGGAGGGGACAGACTCCTACGAGCAGTACTTC.

The CDR3 nucleotides read TGTGCCAGCAGCTTACAGCGGGGCGGGGGGGCAGATACGCAGTATTTT. It translates to CASSLQRGGGADTQYF. The genes are TRBV11-2 and TRBJ2-3; 9 bases match TRBD2. The germline V gene encodes CDR1 SGHAT and CDR2 FQNNGV. The CDR3 length is 16 residues. Trimming removed 2 bases from V and 4 bases from J; junction bases left unmatched: 7.

In its sample, this clone was seen a few times. The chain couples TRBV6-2 or TRBV6-3 to TRBJ2-2, with 9 bases matching TRBD2. Unmatched junction bases numbered 9, after V lost 6 bases and J lost 7 bases. The CDR3 spans 15 residues. Germline CDR1 reads MNHEY; CDR2 reads SVGEGT. Here the CDR3 reads CASSRTSEGVGELFF. The CDR3 nucleotides are TGTGCCAGCAGCAGGACTAGCGAGGGAGTCGGGGAGCTGTTTTTT.

The chain recombines TRBV28 with TRBJ1-1, with 11 positions matching TRBD1. This CDR3 has 21 amino acids. Germline trimming cut 6 bases from V and 0 bases from J; bases unmatched to any gene: 21. The germline gives CDR1 MDHEN, CDR2 SYDVKM. CDR3 DNA sequence: TGTGCCAGCAGCCCACTACTGGACAGGGGGCTTTTTTCTACGATGAACACTGAAGCTTTCTTT. Amino acids: CASSPLLDRGLFSTMNTEAFF.

This CDR3 is CATSDEGVYGYTF. DNA of the CDR3: TGTGCCACCAGTGATGAGGGGGTCTATGGCTACACCTTC. The chain is built from TRBV24-1 and TRBJ1-2; weak D call: TRBD1 (6 bases). CDR3 size: 13 residues. V gave up 3 bases and J gave up 4 bases, with 8 bases separating them. Germline V CDR1 and CDR2: KGHDR, SFDVKD.

Of note for this clone: This CDR3 is also generated by other DNA sequences in the sample. The V gene is TRBV9, the J gene TRBJ1-5; D is unclear. Germline CDR1 and CDR2: SGDLS and YYNGEE. V was pared by 0 bases and J by 2 bases, with 6 bases between. The CDR3 has 14 amino acids. CDR3 sequence (DNA): TGTGCCAGCAGCGTAGGCGGAGGCAATCAGCCCCAGCATTTT. Translated: CASSVGGGNQPQHF.

The chain combines TRBV4-2 with TRBJ2-6; D gene uncertain. CDR1 is LGHNA, CDR2 YNFKEQ, per germline. CDR3 size: 15 residues. With 1 base removed from V and 1 base from J, the gap between germline ends came to 5 bases. CDR3 in DNA: TGTGCCAGCAGCCAAGGCAGGTCTGGGGCCAACGTCCTGACTTTC. This codes for CASSQGRSGANVLTF.

The chain has TRBV18 and TRBJ2-2; TRBD1 might be the D (6 bases). Trimming removed 1 base at V and 2 bases at J, with 11 bases between. The CDR3 extends over 16 amino acids. CDR1 is KGHSH and CDR2 is LQKENI in the germline V gene. The CDR3 sequence: CASSPLWTANTGELFF. CDR3 nucleotide sequence: TGTGCCAGCTCACCACTCTGGACAGCAAACACCGGGGAGCTGTTTTTT. The full variable domain, completed using reference TRBV18 and TRBJ2-2, is NAGVMQNPRHLVRRRGQEARLRCSPMKGHSHVYWYRQLPEEGLKFMVYLQKENIIDESGMPKERFSAEFPKEGPSILRIQQVVRGDSAAYFCASSPLWTANTGELFFGEGSRLTVL.

The chain recombines TRBV12-3 or TRBV12-4 with TRBJ1-2; D not certain. There are 12 residues in the CDR3. The V end lost 2 bases, the J end lost 6 bases, and 7 bases lay between the germline ends. CDR3 in DNA: TGTGCCAGCAGTTTACGTGGAGATGGCTACACCTTC. Translating gives CASSLRGDGYTF.

The J gene is TRBJ2-7, the V gene TRBV28; the D gene is possibly TRBD2 (5 bases). The CDR3 is 13 amino acids. The V gene's germline CDR1 is MDHEN and CDR2 SYDVKM. V dropped 7 bases and J dropped 3 bases, with 13 bases sitting between them. CDR3 region: CASTSGLIYEQYF. DNA for the CDR3: TGTGCCAGCACCTCGGGGTTGATCTACGAGCAGTACTTC.

The rearrangement links TRBV30 to TRBJ1-4; D may be TRBD1 (5 bases). Trimming shortened V by 0 bases and J by 8 bases, and 16 bases separated the two germline ends. The germline V gene has CDR1 GTSNPN and CDR2 SVGIG (reference sequence). The CDR3 is made up of 15 amino acids. CDR3 DNA sequence: TGTGCCTGGAGTGTGGCGGCGGGGCTCAGCGAAAAACTGTTTTTT. The encoded protein is CAWSVAAGLSEKLFF.

The DNA for the CDR3 is TGTGCCAGTAGGAGGCGGGGGGGCACAGATACGCAGTATTTT. It codes for CASRRRGGTDTQYF. The chain joins TRBV27 to TRBJ2-3, with 8 nucleotides matching TRBD2. V lost 9 bases and J lost 1; bases outside the gene matches: 6. This CDR3 is 14 amino acids long. The germline CDR1 and CDR2 sequences are MNHEY and SMNVEV (reference sequence).

CDR3: CSEARGPEETQYF. CDR3 coding DNA: TGCAGCGAGGCTCGCGGCCCCGAAGAGACCCAGTACTTC. The chain is built from TRBV29-1 and TRBJ2-5; D remains unclear. Germline CDR1 reads SQVTM; CDR2 reads ANQGSEA. CDR3 length: 13 residues. V was trimmed by 7 bases and J by 3 bases, leaving 15 bases between them.